This T cell receptor (beta chain) was identified in a study of shared clonotypes between healthy human individuals. Overall study findings and caveats: Rarefaction showed that sequencing of sorted subsets was incomplete (despite large depth).

Worth noting for this clone: The antigen remains unidentified.

Some clones are missing from TCRdb's copy, which holds only in-frame ones; the method was immunoSEQ multiplex PCR. This table has 2 million to 3 million clones, roughly 93% appearing once. This receptor was taken from a man between 18 and 35 years old in good health. Some clones in this sample may be carry-over from other donors' samples. Sequenced: naive CD4+ T cells from PBMCs. Documented subset: CD45RA+ positively selected.

CDR3 region: CASSESGLFSYEQYF. CDR3 coding DNA: TGTGCCAGCAGTGAATCAGGGCTTTTTTCCTACGAGCAGTACTTC. This rearrangement joins TRBV2 to TRBJ2-7, with a weak D call TRBD1 (5 bases). Germline values: CDR1 SNHLY, CDR2 FYNNEI. This CDR3 is 15 amino acids long. V was clipped by 2 bases and J by 1 base, with 12 bases between them.